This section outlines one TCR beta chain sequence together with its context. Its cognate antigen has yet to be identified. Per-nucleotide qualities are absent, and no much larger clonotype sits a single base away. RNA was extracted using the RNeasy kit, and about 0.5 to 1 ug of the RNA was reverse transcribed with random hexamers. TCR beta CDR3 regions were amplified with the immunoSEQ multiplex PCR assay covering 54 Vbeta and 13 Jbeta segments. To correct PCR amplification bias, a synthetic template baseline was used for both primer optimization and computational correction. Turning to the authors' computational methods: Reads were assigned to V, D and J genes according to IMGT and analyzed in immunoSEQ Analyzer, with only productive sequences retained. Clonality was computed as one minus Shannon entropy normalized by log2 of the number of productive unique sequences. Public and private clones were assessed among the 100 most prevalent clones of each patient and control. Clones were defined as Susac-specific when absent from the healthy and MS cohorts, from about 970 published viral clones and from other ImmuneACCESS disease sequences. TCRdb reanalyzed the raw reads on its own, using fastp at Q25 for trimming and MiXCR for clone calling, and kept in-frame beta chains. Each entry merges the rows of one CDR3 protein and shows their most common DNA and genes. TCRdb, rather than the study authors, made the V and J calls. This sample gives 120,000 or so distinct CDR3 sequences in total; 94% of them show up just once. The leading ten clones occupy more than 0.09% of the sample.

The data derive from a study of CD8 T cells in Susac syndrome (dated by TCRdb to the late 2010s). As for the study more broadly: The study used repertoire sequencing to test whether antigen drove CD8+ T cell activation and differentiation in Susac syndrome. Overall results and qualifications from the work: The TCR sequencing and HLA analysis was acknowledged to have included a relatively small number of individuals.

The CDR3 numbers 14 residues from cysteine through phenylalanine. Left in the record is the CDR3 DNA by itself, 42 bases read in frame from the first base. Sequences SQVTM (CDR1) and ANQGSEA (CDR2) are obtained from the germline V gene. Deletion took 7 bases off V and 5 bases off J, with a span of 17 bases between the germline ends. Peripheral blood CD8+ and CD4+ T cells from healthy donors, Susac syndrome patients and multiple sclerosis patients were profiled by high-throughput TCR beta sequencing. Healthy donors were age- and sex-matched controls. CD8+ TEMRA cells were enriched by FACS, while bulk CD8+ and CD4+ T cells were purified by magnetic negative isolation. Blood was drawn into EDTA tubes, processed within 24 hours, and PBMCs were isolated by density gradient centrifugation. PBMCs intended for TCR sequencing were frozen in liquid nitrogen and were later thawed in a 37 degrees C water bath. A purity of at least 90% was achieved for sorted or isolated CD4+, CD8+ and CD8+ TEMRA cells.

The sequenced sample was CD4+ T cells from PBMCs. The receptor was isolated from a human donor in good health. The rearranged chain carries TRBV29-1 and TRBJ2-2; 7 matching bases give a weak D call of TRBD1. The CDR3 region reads CSGQGRGRTGELFF. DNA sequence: TGCAGCGGACAGGGTAGGGGGAGGACCGGGGAGCTGTTTTTT.